A selection of T cell receptor beta chains follows, all from one sample in a study of blood T cell repertoires in COVID-19. Produced via immunoSEQ multiplex PCR; TCRdb's table is partial and in-frame only. This table has approximately 13,000 clones, about nine tenths appearing once. The sample consisted of peripheral blood. The source of these receptors is a human donor in a cohort sampled during active COVID-19. Each CDR3 is given with its conserved first and last residue. D genes are given only for firm matches. Part of the rows lack a size; the others show once, few, many or a class for expanded clones.

cdr3_nt cdr3_aa d_call j_call v_call clone_size
TGCGCCAGCAGCTTGGTGCAGGGGCGATTCATGAACTATGGCTACACCTTC CASSLVQGRFMNYGYTF - TRBJ1-2 TRBV5-1 -
TGCGCCAGCAGCCAGGACAGGGTTAGTGGCTACACCTTC CASSQDRVSGYTF TRBD1 TRBJ1-2 TRBV4-3 -
TGCAGCGTCCGCACAAGCTCCTACAATGAGCAGTTCTTC CSVRTSSYNEQFF - TRBJ2-1 TRBV29-1 -
TGTGCCAGCAGCTCTTGGGCCAGGGGTGGAAACACCATATATTTT CASSSWARGGNTIYF - TRBJ1-3 TRBV7-9 -
TGTGCCAGCAGCTTGGATCCCCGGGGCACTGAAGCTTTCTTT CASSLDPRGTEAFF - TRBJ1-1 TRBV5-5 -
TGTGCCAGCAGTTACTATGGACGGACTAATCAGCCCCAGCATTTT CASSYYGRTNQPQHF - TRBJ1-5 TRBV6-2/TRBV6-3 -
TGTGCCAGCAGTGGGGGGCCGGGCTATGGCTACACCTTC CASSGGPGYGYTF - TRBJ1-2 TRBV2 -
TGTGCCAGCACAGGGGAGTCACCCCTCCACTTT CASTGESPLHF - TRBJ1-6 TRBV6-5 -
TGCGCCAGCAGCCAAGAACCCCAGGGGGCGGGCGGCACAGATACGCAGTATTTT CASSQEPQGAGGTDTQYF TRBD1 TRBJ2-3 TRBV4-3 -
TGTGCCAGCAGTCCTCTTTCGGGAGGCCCTCCGATCTTC CASSPLSGGPPIF TRBD2 TRBJ2-1 TRBV6-6 -
TGTGCCAGCAGTCTCGCGGACAGTGAAGCTTTCTTT CASSLADSEAFF - TRBJ1-1 TRBV28 -
TGTGCCAGCAGCTCGGGACTAGCGGGGGGTACGCAGTATTTT CASSSGLAGGTQYF TRBD2 TRBJ2-3 TRBV7-3 -
TGTGCCAGCAAGAGAGGGGGGAACACTGAAGCTTTCTTT CASKRGGNTEAFF - TRBJ1-1 TRBV6-5 -
TGCAGCGTTTCAGGACTAGCGGGAGTCGACTTTGAGACCCAGTACTTC CSVSGLAGVDFETQYF TRBD2 TRBJ2-5 TRBV29-1 -
TGTGCCAGCAGCTCCGCCCGGGCGGGGGAGCAGTACTTC CASSSARAGEQYF - TRBJ2-7 TRBV7-8 -
TGCGCCAGCAGCTGGGGACAGGGCACAGATACGCAGTATTTT CASSWGQGTDTQYF TRBD1 TRBJ2-3 TRBV5-1 -
TGTGCCGCGACCTCTAGCGCCACAGATACGCAGTATTTT CAATSSATDTQYF - TRBJ2-3 TRBV28 -
TGTGCCAGCAGAAGCGGGTGGAGCTCCTACAATGAGCAGTTCTTC CASRSGWSSYNEQFF - TRBJ2-1 TRBV3-1/TRBV3-2 -
TGTGCCACTGGGTCTCGGGGGGGTAGTTCACCCCTCCACTTT CATGSRGGSSPLHF - TRBJ1-6 TRBV10-3 -
TGCGCCAGCAGCCCGGGAGAAGGACTTTACAATGAGCAGTTCTTC CASSPGEGLYNEQFF - TRBJ2-1 TRBV5-1 -
TGTGCCAGCAGCCCGACGGTCAGGGTTGTACACACTGAAGCTTTCTTT CASSPTVRVVHTEAFF - TRBJ1-1 TRBV13 -
TGTGCCAGCTCCCGACAGGGAAGTAATGAAAAACTGTTTTTT CASSRQGSNEKLFF TRBD1 TRBJ1-4 TRBV18 -
TGTGCCAGCAGGGACAGGGGCGCAGATACGCAGTATTTT CASRDRGADTQYF TRBD1 TRBJ2-3 TRBV6-5 -
TGTGCCAGCAGCTACTGGGGGGTAGTCTACGAGCAGTACTTC CASSYWGVVYEQYF - TRBJ2-7 TRBV2 -
TGTGCCTGGAGACTAGCGGGAGGAAATGAGCAGTTCTTC CAWRLAGGNEQFF TRBD2 TRBJ2-1 TRBV30 -
TGTGCCAGCAGCCGGGACAGGGGGCGTGAGTGGGACTATGGCTACACCTTC CASSRDRGREWDYGYTF TRBD1 TRBJ1-2 TRBV6-2/TRBV6-3 -
TGTGCCAGCAGCCATCGCGGACTTGAGCAGTTCTTC CASSHRGLEQFF - TRBJ2-1 TRBV14 -
TGCGCCAGCAGCTGGACAGGGAATAGCAATCAGCCCCAGCATTTT CASSWTGNSNQPQHF TRBD1 TRBJ1-5 TRBV5-1 few
TGTGCCACCAGTGATTTGAGGGCAGGGTACAATGAGCAGTTCTTC CATSDLRAGYNEQFF - TRBJ2-1 TRBV24-1 -
TGTGCCAGCAGCCGAACCCAGGGGGCAGGCGAGCAGTACTTC CASSRTQGAGEQYF TRBD1 TRBJ2-7 TRBV13 -